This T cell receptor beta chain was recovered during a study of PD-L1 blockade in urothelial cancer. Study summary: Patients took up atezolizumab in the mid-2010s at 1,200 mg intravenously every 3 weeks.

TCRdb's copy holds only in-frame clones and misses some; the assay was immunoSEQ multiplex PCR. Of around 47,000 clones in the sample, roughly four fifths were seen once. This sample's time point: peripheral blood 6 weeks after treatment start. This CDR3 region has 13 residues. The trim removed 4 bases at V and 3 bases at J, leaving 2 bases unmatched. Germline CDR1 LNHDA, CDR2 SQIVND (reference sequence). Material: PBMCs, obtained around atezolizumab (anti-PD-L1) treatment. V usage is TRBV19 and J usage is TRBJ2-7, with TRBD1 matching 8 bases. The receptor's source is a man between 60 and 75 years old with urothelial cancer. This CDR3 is CASSTGGYYEQYF. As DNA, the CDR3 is TGTGCCAGTAGTACAGGGGGCTACTACGAGCAGTACTTC.